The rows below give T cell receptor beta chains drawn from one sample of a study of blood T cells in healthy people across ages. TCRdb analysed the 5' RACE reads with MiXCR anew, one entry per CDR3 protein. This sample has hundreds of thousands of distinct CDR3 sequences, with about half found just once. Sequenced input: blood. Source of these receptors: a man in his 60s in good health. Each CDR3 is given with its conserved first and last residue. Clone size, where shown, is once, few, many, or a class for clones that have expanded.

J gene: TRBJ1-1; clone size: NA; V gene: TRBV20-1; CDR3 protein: CSARVGEAFF
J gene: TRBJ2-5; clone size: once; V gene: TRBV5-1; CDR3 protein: CASSPGTGPQETQYF
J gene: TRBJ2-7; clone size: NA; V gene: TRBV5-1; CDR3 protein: CASSRDGSSSYEQYF
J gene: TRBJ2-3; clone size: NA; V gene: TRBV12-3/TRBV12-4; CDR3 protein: CASSPTGRGRRDTQYF
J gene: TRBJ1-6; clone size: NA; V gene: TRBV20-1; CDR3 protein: CSARDWGGNSPLHF
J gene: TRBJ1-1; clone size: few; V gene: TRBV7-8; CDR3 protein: CASSSTMNTEAFF
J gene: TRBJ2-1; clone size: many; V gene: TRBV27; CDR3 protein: CASSLGGRAAEQFF
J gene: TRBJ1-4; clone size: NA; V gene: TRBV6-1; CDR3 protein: CASSERNLLESGLFF
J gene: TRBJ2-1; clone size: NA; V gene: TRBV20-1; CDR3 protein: CSAGTGSYDEQFF
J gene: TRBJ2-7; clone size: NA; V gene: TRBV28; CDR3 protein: CASIAGGSYEQYF
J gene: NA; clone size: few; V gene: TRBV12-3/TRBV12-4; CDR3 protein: CASSQDREREQYF
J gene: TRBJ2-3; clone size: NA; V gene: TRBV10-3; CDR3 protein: CAMALGRQKADTQYF
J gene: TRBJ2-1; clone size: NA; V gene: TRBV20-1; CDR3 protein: CSARRGSGTTKEPYNEQFF
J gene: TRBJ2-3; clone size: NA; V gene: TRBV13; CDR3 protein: CASSRTSGGANTDTQYF
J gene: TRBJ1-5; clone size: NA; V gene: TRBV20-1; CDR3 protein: CSATTGAAGYQPQHF
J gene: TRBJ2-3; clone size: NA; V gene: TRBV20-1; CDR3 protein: CSGERTDTQYF
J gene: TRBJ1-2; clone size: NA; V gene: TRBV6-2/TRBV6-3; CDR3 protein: CASADPGSGYTF
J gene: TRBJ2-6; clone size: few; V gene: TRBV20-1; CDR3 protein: CSARDQSRSGANVLTF
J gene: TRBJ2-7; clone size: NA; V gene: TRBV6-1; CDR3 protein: CASSEYGGRDEQYF
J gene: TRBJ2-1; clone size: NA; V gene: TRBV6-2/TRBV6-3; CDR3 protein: CASSYGTSGSSGGYNEQFF
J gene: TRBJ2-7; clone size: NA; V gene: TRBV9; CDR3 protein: CASSVEGGQGRNEQYF
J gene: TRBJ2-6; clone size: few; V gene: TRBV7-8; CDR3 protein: CASSLVGGVLSGANVLTF
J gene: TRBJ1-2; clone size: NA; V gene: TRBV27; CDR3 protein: CASSLGGIGYTF
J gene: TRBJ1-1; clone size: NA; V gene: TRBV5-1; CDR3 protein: CASSWTGRDTEAFF
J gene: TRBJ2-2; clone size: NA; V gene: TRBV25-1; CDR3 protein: CASSGQGAFTGELFF
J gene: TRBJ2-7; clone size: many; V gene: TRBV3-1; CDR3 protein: CASSQVVRPRGEQYF
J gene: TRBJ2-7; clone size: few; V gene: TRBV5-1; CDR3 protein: CASSYGQGARNEQYF
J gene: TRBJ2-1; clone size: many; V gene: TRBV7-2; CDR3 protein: CASSLVGGRNEQFF
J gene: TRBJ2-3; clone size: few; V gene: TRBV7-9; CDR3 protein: CASSPAAATDTQYF
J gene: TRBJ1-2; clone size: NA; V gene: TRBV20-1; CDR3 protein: CSARPKSSPNYGYTF
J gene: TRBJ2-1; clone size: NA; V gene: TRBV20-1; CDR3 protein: CSARGVGAYYNEQFF
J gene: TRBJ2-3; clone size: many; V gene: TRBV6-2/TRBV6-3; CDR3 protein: CASSYGVALGGTDTQYF
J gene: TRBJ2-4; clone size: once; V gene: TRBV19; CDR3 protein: CASSMTGVLAKNIQYF
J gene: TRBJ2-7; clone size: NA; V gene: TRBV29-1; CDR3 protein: CSAVSGSHYEQYF
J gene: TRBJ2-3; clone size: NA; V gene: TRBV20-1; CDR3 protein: CSARGLAGGGSMQYF
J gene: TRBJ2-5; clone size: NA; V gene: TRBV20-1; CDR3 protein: CSAKSWDQETQYF
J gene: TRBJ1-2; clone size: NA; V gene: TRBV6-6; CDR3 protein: CASSYGGPGGYTF
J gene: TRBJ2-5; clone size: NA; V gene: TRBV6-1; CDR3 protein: CASSTGRGGETQYF
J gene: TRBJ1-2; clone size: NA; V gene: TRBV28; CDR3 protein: CASSSLTGSGYGYTF
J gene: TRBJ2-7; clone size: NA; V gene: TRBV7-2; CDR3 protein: CASSLDGASYEQYF
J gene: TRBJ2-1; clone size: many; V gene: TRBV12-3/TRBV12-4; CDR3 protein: CASRGLRLAGVQSYNEQFF
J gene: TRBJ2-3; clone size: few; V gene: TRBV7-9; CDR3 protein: CASSLATLDSPTDTQYF
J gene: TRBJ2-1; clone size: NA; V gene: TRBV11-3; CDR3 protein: CASSPGGAGADNEQFF
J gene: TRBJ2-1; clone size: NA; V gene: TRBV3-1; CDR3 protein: CASSQVKGSGQDNKQFF
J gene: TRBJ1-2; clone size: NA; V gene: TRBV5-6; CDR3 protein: CASSPFEGASYGYTF
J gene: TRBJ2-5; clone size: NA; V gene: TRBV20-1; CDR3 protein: CSARAQGEETQYF
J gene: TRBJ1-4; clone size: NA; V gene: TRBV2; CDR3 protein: CASIGGVVGEKLFF
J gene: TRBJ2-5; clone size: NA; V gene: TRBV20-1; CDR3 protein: CSAIPDRVETQYF
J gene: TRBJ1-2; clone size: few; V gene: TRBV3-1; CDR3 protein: CASSQGARGYTF
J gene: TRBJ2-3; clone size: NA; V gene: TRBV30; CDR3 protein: CAWGLGGGADTQYF
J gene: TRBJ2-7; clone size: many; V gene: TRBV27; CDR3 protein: CASSLLRQGTYEQYF
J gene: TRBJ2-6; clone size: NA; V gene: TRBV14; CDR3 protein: CASSHGGAGANVLTF
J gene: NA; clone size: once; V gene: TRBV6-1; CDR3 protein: CASSPIGLAGGGIYYEQYF
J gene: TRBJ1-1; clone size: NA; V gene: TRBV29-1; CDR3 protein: CSASLDTEAFF
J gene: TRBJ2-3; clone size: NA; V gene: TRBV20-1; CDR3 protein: CNARATWGDTQYF
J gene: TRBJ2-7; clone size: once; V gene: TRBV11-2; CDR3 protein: CASSPRTGRGSYEQYF
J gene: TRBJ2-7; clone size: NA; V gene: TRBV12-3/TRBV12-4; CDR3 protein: CASSYGQGGGLSYEQYF
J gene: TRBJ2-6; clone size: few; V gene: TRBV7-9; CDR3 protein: CASSSDRERSGANVLTF
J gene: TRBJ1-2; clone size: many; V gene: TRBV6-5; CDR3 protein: CASSYRGQGSYGYTF
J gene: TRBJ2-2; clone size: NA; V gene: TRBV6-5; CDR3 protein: CASSYGTTTSPGELFF